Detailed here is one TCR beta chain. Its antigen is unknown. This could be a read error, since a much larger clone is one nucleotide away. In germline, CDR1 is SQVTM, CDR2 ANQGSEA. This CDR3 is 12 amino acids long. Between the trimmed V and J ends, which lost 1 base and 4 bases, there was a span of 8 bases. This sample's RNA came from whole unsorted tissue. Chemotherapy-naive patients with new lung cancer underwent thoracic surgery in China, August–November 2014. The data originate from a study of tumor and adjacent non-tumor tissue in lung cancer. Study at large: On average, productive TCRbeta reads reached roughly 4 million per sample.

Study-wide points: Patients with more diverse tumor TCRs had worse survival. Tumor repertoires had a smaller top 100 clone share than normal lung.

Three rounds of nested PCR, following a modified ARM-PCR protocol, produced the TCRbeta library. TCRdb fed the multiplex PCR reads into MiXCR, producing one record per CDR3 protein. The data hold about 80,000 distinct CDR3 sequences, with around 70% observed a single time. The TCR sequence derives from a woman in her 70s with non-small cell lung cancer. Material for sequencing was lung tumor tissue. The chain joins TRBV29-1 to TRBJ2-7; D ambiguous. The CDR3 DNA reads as TGCAGCGTTGAAGTCCCAGGTTACGAGCAGTACTTC. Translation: CSVEVPGYEQYF.